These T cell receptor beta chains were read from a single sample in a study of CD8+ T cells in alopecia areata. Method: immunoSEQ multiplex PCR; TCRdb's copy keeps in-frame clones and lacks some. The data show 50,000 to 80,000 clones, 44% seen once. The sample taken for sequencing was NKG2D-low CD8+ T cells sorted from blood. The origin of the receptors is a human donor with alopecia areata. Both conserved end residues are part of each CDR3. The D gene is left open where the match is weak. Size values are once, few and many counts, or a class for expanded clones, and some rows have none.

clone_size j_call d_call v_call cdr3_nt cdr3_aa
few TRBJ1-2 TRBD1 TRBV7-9 TGTGCCAGCAGCTCTTTGCAGGGGGCTGCGGGCTATGGCTACACCTTC CASSSLQGAAGYGYTF
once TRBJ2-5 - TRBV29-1 TGCAGCGTTGAACCCAGGGTCGAAGAGAAGACCCAGTACTTC CSVEPRVEEKTQYF
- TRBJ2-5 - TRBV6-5 TGTGCCAGCAGTTACGGGGGTCCCCAAGAGACCCAGTACTTC CASSYGGPQETQYF
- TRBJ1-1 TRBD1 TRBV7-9 TGTGCCAGCAGCCCCGGACAGGGATCGGCAGCTTTCTTT CASSPGQGSAAFF
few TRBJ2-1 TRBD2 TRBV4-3 TGCGCCAGCAGCCAAGAAGGGGGACTAGGCAGATACAATGAGCAGTTCTTC CASSQEGGLGRYNEQFF
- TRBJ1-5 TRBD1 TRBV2 TGTGCCAGCAGGGGGTTGACAGGGGCGGACCAGCCCCAGCATTTT CASRGLTGADQPQHF
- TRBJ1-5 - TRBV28 TGTGCCAGCAGTTTATCCCGGGGTCAGCCCCAGCATTTT CASSLSRGQPQHF
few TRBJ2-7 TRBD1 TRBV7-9 TGTGCCAGCAGCGTTACAGGGGGCGCGAATGGGGAGCAGTACTTC CASSVTGGANGEQYF
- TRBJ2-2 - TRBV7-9 TGTGCCAGCAGCGGTCCAGGGTTCACCGGGGAGCTGTTTTTT CASSGPGFTGELFF
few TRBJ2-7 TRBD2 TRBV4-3 TGCGCCAGCAGCCAAGATTGGGAGGGACCCCTCCACGAGCAGTACTTC CASSQDWEGPLHEQYF
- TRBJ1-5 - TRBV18 TGTGCCAGCTCACGACCTGTCTATCAGGGCATATACCAGCCCCAGCATTTT CASSRPVYQGIYQPQHF
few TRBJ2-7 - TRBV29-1 TGCAGCGTTGGTCGTGAGGGACGCCTTAACGAGCAGTACTTC CSVGREGRLNEQYF
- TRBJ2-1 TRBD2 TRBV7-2 TGTGCCAGCAGCTTAAGACTAGCGCCCTACAATGAGCAGTTCTTC CASSLRLAPYNEQFF
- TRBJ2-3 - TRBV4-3 TGCGCCAGCAGCCCCCAGAGAGCCCGCACAGATACGCAGTATTTT CASSPQRARTDTQYF
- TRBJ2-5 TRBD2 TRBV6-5 TGTGCCAGCAGTTACACGCTAGCGGCGCAAGAGACCCAGTACTTC CASSYTLAAQETQYF
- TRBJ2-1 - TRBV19 TGTGCCAGTAGTATAGTTTATAGCGAGCACAATGAGCAGTTCTTC CASSIVYSEHNEQFF
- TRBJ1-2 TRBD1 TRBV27 TGTGCCAGCAGTTCGACCGGGACAGGGGTTCCCTATGGCTACACCTTC CASSSTGTGVPYGYTF
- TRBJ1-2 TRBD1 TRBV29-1 TGCAGCGTTGAAGATCAGGGGTACAGGGGCTATGGCTACACCTTC CSVEDQGYRGYGYTF
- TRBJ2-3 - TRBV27 TGTGCCAGCAGTTTTTTGGAGGTCGGCGATACGCAGTATTTT CASSFLEVGDTQYF
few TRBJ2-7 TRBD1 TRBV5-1 TGCGCCAGCAGCTACGGACAGGGGGCCTACGAGCAGTACTTC CASSYGQGAYEQYF
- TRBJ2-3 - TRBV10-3 TGTGCCATCAGTGAGTTACACAGGAGCACAGATACGCAGTATTTT CAISELHRSTDTQYF
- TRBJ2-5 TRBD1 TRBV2 TGTGCCAGCAGTGCCGGGACAGGGGGATTAAGGCAAGAGACCCAGTACTTC CASSAGTGGLRQETQYF
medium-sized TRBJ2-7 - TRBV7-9 TGTGCCAGCGGGAATAAGACAGCCCCCTACGAGCAGTACTTC CASGNKTAPYEQYF
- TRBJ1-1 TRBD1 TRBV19 TGTGCCAGTAGTATAGTTCCGACAGGGCAGAACACTGAAGCTTTCTTT CASSIVPTGQNTEAFF
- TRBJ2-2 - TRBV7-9 TGTGCCAGCAGCCCCTTTTTTCTCGGGGAGCTGTTTTTT CASSPFFLGELFF
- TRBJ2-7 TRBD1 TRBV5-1 TGCGCCAGCAGCTTTGTTTCGGACAGGACCTACGAGCAGTACTTC CASSFVSDRTYEQYF
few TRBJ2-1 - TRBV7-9 TGTGCCAGCAGCTCCGGGAGATGGAATGAGCAGTTCTTC CASSSGRWNEQFF
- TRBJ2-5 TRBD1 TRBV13 TGTGCCAGCAGCTTCGGACAGGGGAGGCAAGAGACCCAGTACTTC CASSFGQGRQETQYF
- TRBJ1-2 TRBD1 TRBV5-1 TGCGCCAGCAGCACCAAGACAGGGGGGTATGGCTACACCTTC CASSTKTGGYGYTF
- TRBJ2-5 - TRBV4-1 TGCGCCAGCAGCCAAGATTACGGTCAAGAGACCCAGTACTTC CASSQDYGQETQYF
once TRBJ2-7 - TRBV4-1 TGCGCCAGCAGCCAAGACCCACCGGGACACTTAGCAACCTACGAGCAGTACTTC CASSQDPPGHLATYEQYF
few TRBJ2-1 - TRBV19 TGTGCCAGTAGTGACCCTAACAATGAGCAGTTCTTC CASSDPNNEQFF
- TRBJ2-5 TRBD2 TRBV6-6 TGTGCCAGCGTACGCGGGGGGGAAGAGACCCAGTACTTC CASVRGGEETQYF
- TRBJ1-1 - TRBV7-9 TGTGCCAGCAGCTTTCGGGGGAACACTGAAGCTTTCTTT CASSFRGNTEAFF
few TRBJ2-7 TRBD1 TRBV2 TGTGCCAGCACCGCCGGGACAGGCAACTACGAGCAGTACTTC CASTAGTGNYEQYF
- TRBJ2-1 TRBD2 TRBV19 TGTGCCAGTAGTACCCGGTTAGCGGGAGTCGGTGAGCAGTTCTTC CASSTRLAGVGEQFF
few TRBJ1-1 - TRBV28 TGTGCCAGCAGTTTGGGATGGAGCGGCACTGAAGCTTTCTTT CASSLGWSGTEAFF
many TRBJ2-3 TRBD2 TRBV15 TGTGCCACAGGCGGCGGGAGAAGCACAGATACGCAGTATTTT CATGGGRSTDTQYF
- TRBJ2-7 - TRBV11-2 TGTGCCAGCAGCTATAACTACGAGCAGTACTTC CASSYNYEQYF
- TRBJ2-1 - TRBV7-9 TGTGCCAGCAGCTTAGCTGTAGCCCCATGGGATGAGCAGTTCTTC CASSLAVAPWDEQFF
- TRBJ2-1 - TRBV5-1 TGCGCCAGCAGCGAGGCGGGACCTTACAATGAGCAGTTCTTC CASSEAGPYNEQFF
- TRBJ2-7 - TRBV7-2 TGTGCCAGCAGCTCCCCCGGGACTTACTCCTACGAGCAGTACTTC CASSSPGTYSYEQYF
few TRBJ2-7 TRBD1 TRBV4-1 TGCGCCAGCAGCCAAGGGACAGGGGGTTCCTACGAGCAGTACTTC CASSQGTGGSYEQYF
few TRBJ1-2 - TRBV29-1 TGCAGCGTAGTCGCGACAGGAAACTATGGCTACACCTTC CSVVATGNYGYTF
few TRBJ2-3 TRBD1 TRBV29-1 TGCAGCGTTGAAAAAGGGACAGGCGCAGATACGCAGTATTTT CSVEKGTGADTQYF
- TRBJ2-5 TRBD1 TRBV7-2 TGTGCCAGCAGCTCTTACAGGGGGCAAGAGACCCAGTACTTC CASSSYRGQETQYF
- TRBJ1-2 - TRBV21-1 TGTGCCAGCAGCAAAGCAAAGGCCAACTATGGCTACACCTTC CASSKAKANYGYTF
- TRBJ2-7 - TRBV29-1 TGCAGCGTTGAAGATCGCGGCAGGGCAAGCGAGCAGTACTTC CSVEDRGRASEQYF